The text below deals with one T cell receptor (beta chain). The data stem from a study of blood T cell repertoires in COVID-19. Participant-reported clinical history was the basis for cohort assignment. This table comes from immunoSEQ multiplex PCR, and its TCRdb copy is limited to in-frame clones, with some not included. The sample yields just over 300,000 clones, around 90% seen once. This CDR3 region has 15 residues. With 4 bases clipped from V and 1 base from J, the junction kept 8 bases outside the gene matches. The germline CDR1 and CDR2 sequences are SGHDT and YYEEEE. This TCR derives from a woman between 18 and 29 years old with acute COVID-19. The chain is built from TRBV5-6 and TRBJ2-7, with 7 bases that match TRBD1. What was sequenced was PBMCs or T cells enriched from blood (not recorded which). CDR3 sequence reads: CASSHYNRGSYEQYF. CDR3 nucleotide sequence: TGTGCCAGCAGCCATTACAACAGGGGTTCCTACGAGCAGTACTTC. Filled out from reference TRBV5-6 and TRBJ2-7, the complete variable domain reads DAGVTQSPTHLIKTRGQQVTLRCSPKSGHDTVSWYQQALGQGPQFIFQYYEEEERQRGNFPDRFSGHQFPNYSSELNVNALLLGDSALYLCASSHYNRGSYEQYFGPGTRLTVT.